A single sample gave rise to the 10 T cell receptor beta chains below, sequenced in a study of metastatic and nonmetastatic thyroid tumors. Via MiXCR, TCRdb re-called the PCR reads. Among about 8,400 clones listed, around a third were seen once. Each patient came to thyroid surgery without any prior treatment (of any kind). The sample was tumor tissue. The receptors here all came from a female donor with papillary thyroid cancer or a benign thyroid nodule (not recorded which). Some clones in this sample may be carry-over from other donors' samples.

This clone was seen a single time. V is TRBV5-1 and J is TRBJ1-1, with D maybe TRBD1 (5 bases). The CDR3 is made up of 13 amino acids. Trimming removed 4 bases at V and 4 bases at J, with 11 bases between. In germline, CDR1 is SGHRS, CDR2 YFSETQ. CDR3 sequence (DNA): TGCGCCAGCAGCCCGGGACTTTCCACTGAAGCTTTCTTT. Protein sequence: CASSPGLSTEAFF.

This clone appeared a few times. The chain recombines TRBV28 with TRBJ1-3; a possible D gene is TRBD1 (6 bases). This CDR3 has 14 residues. Per the germline V gene, CDR1 is MDHEN and CDR2 is SYDVKM. V was clipped by 5 bases and J by 11 bases, with 19 bases between them. CDR3 sequence reads: CASSTGGPTNSIYF. DNA of the CDR3: TGTGCCAGCAGTACCGGGGGCCCCACGAACTCCATATATTTT.

DNA for the CDR3: TGTGCCAGCAGCCTTGAGGGGCAGGGGTTGGGAAACACCTTC. Translation: CASSLEGQGLGNTF. The chain is built from TRBV5-5 and TRBJ1-2; a weak D match, TRBD1 (6 bases). Germline values: CDR1 SGHKS, CDR2 YYEKEE (reference sequence). Trimming took 4 bases from V and 12 from J, leaving 22 bases between them. The CDR3 is 14 residues long.

This clone has only a few counts. This chain links TRBV6-1 with TRBJ2-7, with 10 bases that match TRBD2. Germline CDR1 is MNHNS and CDR2 is SASEGT. The junction had 7 bases not matched to a gene; V was cut back by 7 bases and J by 4 bases. This CDR3 has 14 amino acids. As DNA, the CDR3 is TGTGCCAGCACCCCAGGACTAGCGGAATACGAGCAGTACTTC. Translated: CASTPGLAEYEQYF.

A word on this clone: The CDR3 does not close with the conserved phenylalanine or tryptophan, likely indicating a read error. CDR3 bases: TGTGCCAGCTCACGGACGTGGACTAGCGGAGATACGCAGTATCTT. This sequence encodes CASSRTWTSGDTQYL. The V gene is TRBV18, the J gene TRBJ2-3; 10 bases map to TRBD2. The CDR3 covers 15 residues. Germline assignment: CDR1 KGHSH and CDR2 LQKENI. After removal of 4 bases from V and 5 bases from J, the junction contained 6 bases not matched to a gene.

Points on this clone: In the same sample, other DNA sequences code for this CDR3. The CDR3 sequence: CASRLGGGPGELFF. Written as DNA, the CDR3 is TGTGCCAGCAGGCTAGGGGGCGGCCCGGGGGAGCTGTTTTTT. The chain carries TRBV6-1 and TRBJ2-2; 7 bases map to TRBD1. Germline lookup yields CDR1 MNHNS and CDR2 SASEGT. Losses at the gene ends were 6 bases for V and 8 bases for J; bases not matched to a gene: 9. CDR3 length equals 14 residues.

The chain recombines TRBV6-1 with TRBJ2-3; 9 nucleotides line up with TRBD2. V dropped 4 bases and J dropped 1; count of bases not matched to a gene: 3. The CDR3 length is 15 residues. CDR1 and CDR2 from the germline V gene are MNHNS and SASEGT. The CDR3 DNA is TGTGCCAGCAGTGGGCGGACTAGCGGCACAGATACGCAGTATTTT. Translation gives CASSGRTSGTDTQYF.

This clone counts as medium-sized. The V gene is TRBV6-1, the J gene TRBJ2-1; 8 bases map to TRBD2. Germline V gene sequence: CDR1 MNHNS, CDR2 SASEGT. The ends lost 9 bases at V and 9 bases at J; junction bases unmatched: 7. CDR3 length equals 12 residues. CDR3 protein: CASRSGRSEQFF. The CDR3 DNA reads as TGTGCCAGTAGGAGCGGGAGAAGTGAGCAGTTCTTC.

The chain is built from TRBV27 and TRBJ1-6; D is perhaps TRBD1 (5 bases). Looked up from germline, CDR1 is MNHEY and CDR2 is SMNVEV (reference sequence). The length of the CDR3 is 14 residues. The V and J ends lost 6 bases and 9 bases respectively, with 15 bases between them. CDR3 region: CASRGRPSVSPLHF. The CDR3 DNA is TGTGCCAGCAGGGGACGCCCAAGTGTTTCACCCCTCCACTTT.

The chain recombines TRBV6-2 or TRBV6-3 with TRBJ2-2, with 10 bases identical to TRBD2. Germline lookup yields CDR1 MNHEY and CDR2 SVGEGT. With 5 bases clipped from V and 1 base from J, the junction kept 1 base outside the gene matches. CDR3 length: 15 residues. In DNA form, the CDR3 reads TGTGCCAGCAGTGGGACTAGCGTGAACACCGGGGAGCTGTTTTTT. This gives the protein CASSGTSVNTGELFF.